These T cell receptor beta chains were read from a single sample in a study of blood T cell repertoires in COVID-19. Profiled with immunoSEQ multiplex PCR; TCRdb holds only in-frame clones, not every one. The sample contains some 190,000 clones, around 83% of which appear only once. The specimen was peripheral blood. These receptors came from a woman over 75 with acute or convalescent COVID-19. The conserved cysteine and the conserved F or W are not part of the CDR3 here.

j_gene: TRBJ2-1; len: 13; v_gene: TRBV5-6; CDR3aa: ASTPSGRPWDEQF
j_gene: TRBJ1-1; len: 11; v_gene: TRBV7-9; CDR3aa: ASSQDPGTEAF
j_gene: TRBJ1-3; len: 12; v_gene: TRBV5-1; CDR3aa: ASSLHLSGNTIY
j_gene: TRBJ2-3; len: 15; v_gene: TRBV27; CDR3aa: ASSLSRGTGSTDTQY
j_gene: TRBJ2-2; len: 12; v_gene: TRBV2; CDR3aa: ASSKGIPTGELF
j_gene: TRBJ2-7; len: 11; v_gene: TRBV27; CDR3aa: ASTGTALSEQY
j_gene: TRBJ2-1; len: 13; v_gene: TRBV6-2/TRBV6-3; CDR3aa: ASSESGREYNEQF
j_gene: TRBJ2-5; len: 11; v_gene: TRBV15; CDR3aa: ATSRDRQETQY
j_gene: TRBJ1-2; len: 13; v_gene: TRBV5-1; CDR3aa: ASSLGRTTNYGYT
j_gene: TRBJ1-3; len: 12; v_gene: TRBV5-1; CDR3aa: ASSQDSAGNTIY
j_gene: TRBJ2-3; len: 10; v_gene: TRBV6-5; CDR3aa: ASRDYWDTQY
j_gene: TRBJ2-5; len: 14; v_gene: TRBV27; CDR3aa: ASSQQGTRTGETQY
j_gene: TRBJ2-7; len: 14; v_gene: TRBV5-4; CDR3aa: ASSLSAGLGSYEQY
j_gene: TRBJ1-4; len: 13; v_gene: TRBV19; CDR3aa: ASSVTGTGGEKLF
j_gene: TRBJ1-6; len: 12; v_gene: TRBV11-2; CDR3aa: ASSLDPVSSPLH
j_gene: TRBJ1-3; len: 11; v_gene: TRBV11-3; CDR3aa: ASSSASGNTIY
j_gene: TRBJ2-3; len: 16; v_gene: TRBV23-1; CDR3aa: ASSHPPILAGDTDTQY
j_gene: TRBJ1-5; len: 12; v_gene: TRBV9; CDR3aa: ASSDGTGKQPQH
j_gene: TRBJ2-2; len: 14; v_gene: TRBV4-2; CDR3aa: ASSQGLAGVGGELF
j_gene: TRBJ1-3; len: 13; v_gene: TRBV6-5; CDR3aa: ASSYSGPPGNTIY
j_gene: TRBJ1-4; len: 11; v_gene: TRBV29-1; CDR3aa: SVVRGHDEKLF
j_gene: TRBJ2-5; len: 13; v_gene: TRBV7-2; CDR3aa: ASSLSGQSGETQY
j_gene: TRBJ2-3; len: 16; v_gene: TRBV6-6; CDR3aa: ASSLIPGLQVSTDTQY
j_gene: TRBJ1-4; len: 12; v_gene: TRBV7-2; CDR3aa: ASSLGGESEKLF
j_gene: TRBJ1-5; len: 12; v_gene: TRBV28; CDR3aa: ASNRIYSNQPQH
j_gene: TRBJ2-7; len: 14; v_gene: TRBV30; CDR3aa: AWSVPTRGRRYEQY
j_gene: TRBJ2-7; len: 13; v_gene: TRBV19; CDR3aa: ASSLPSGSHREQY
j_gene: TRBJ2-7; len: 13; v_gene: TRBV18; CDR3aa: ASSEGSHSSYEQY
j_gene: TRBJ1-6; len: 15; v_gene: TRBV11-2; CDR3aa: ASSPRPRGGRNSPLH
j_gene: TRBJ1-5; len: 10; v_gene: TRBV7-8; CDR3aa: ASSLYNQPQH
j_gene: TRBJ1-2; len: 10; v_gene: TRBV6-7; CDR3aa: ARGLFNYGYT
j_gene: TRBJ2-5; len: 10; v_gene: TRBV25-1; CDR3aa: ASTQGGETQY
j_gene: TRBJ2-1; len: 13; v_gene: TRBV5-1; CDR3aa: ASSLFEEPYNEQF
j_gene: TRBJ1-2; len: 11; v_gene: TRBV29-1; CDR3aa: SVVGQGAWGYT
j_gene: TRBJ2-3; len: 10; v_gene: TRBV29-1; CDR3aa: SVVQGTDTQY
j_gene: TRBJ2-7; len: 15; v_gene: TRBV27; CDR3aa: ASSLRPRQGESYEQY
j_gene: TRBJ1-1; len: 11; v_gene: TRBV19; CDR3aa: ASRVSGGTEAF
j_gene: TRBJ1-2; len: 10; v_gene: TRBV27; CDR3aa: ASFARLGGYT
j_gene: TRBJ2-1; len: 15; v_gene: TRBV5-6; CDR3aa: ASSLWVLTSGIREQF
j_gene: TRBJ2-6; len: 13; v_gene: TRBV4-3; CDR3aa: ASSRWGAGANVLT
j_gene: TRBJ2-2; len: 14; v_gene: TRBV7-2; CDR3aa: ASSLGGRTSTGELF
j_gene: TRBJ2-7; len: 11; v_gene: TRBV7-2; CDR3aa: ASSSSLTGIEY
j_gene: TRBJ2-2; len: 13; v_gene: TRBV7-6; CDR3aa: ASSLLGTATGELF
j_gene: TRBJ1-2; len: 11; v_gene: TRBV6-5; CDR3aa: ASCPLRGYGYT
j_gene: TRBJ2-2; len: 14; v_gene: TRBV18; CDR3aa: ASSPTSGSVTGELF
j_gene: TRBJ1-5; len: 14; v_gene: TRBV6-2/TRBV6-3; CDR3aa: ASSYSSRGLYQPQH
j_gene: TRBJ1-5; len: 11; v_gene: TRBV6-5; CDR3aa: ASSYDRYQPQH